The rows below give T cell receptor beta chains drawn from one sample of a study of control samples from healthy donors and cancer patients. The data were produced by immunoSEQ multiplex PCR, yet TCRdb's version contains in-frame clones alone and is incomplete. The sample has approximately 150,000 clones, about nine tenths seen once. Material: blood. The receptors were gathered from a man aged 25-40 years in good health. Both conserved end residues are part of each CDR3. The D gene is left open where the match is weak.

v_call d_call cdr3_aa
TRBV6-6 . CATITGVNTEAFF
TRBV11-1 TRBD2 CASSLGGTSGNNEQFF
TRBV27 TRBD1 CASSAQGAAGNTIYF
TRBV6-1 TRBD1 CASSERTGDTGELFF
TRBV5-1 TRBD2 CASSLRGGGISYEQYF
TRBV12-3/TRBV12-4 . CASSPDSGWGYTF
TRBV6-2/TRBV6-3 TRBD1 CASSKQGNQPQHF
TRBV7-9 . CASSSTPGMNTEAFF
TRBV5-1 . CASSRGGTATEAFF
TRBV3-1/TRBV3-2 TRBD2 CASSPRSGTSGRYEQFF
TRBV10-3 TRBD1 CAISESSSAEQGIHEQYF
TRBV24-1 . CATSDLGSSYNEQFF
TRBV20-1 . CSASGYNEQFF
TRBV9 TRBD2 CASSVVGSGGDEQYF
TRBV12-5 TRBD2 CASLGEGAGELFF
TRBV25-1 . CASSDAGSATNEKLFF
TRBV7-7 TRBD2 CASSLVAGSPEQFF
TRBV5-6 . CASSLAFPSAGELFF
TRBV6-2/TRBV6-3 . CASSYATSTDTQYF
TRBV6-5 . CASSRTTGVADTQYF
TRBV6-5 TRBD2 CASRSDLAGGEQFF
TRBV14 . CASSQDILGGLFF
TRBV9 TRBD1 CASSRNRGGQPQHF
TRBV7-9 . CASSGRQVGGKLFF
TRBV7-2 . CASSLPGTDTQYF
TRBV4-1 . CASSKKGGAGELFF
TRBV10-3 TRBD2 CAISPGTSGYEQYF
TRBV4-1 . CASSQEAGPGYDEQFF
TRBV7-2 TRBD2 CASSPGGSGGGTQYF
TRBV27 . CASSKDLSYGYTF
TRBV5-1 . CASSLTTPLEKLFF
TRBV5-1 . CASSLAPSGTNEKLFF
TRBV24-1 TRBD1 CATQFGQGQNNEQFF
TRBV7-9 TRBD2 CASSLVTGGLSDEQYF
TRBV4-2 . CASSRNRDDQPQHF
TRBV27 . CASSLRTQPWETQYF
TRBV2 . CASSARSLTADTQYF
TRBV9 . CASSVSPFSGNTIYF
TRBV7-2 . CASSLLYEQYF
TRBV6-5 . CASSRTGTYEQYF
TRBV28 . CASFGGKDTQYF
TRBV2 . CASSVSRGSNQPQHF
TRBV2 . CASIRTESSYNEQFF
TRBV7-2 . CASNQRAGGNTQYF
TRBV4-1 . CASSQGPGRNEKLFF
TRBV3-1/TRBV3-2 . CASSQGQGINYGYTF
TRBV12-5 . CASGLPFGAGEQYF
TRBV29-1 TRBD1 CSVAGQGGETQYF
TRBV27 TRBD1 CASSYLGGAGSYGYTF
TRBV2 . CASTGDSGANVLTF
TRBV18 . CASSPPEFF
TRBV11-3 . CASSRTVNTGELFF